The 13 T cell receptor beta chains below come from one sample, sequenced in a study of T cell repertoires in cytomegalovirus infection. TCRdb re-called the reads through MiXCR, storing one row per CDR3 protein. This sample has under 600,000 distinct CDR3 sequences, with approximately 16% found just once. Sequenced: CD8+ T cells from PBMCs. These receptors were taken from a human donor in good health (CMV status not recorded). Some clones in this sample may be carry-over from other donors' samples.

This clonotype was observed at least ten times. CDR3 residues: CASSLAPLPDPNSYEQYF. Here the CDR3 DNA reads TGTGCCAGCAGTTTGGCCCCCCTCCCGGACCCCAACTCCTACGAGCAGTACTTC. V is TRBV12-3 or TRBV12-4 and J is TRBJ2-7; D gene ambiguous. The CDR3 runs 18 residues. V was clipped by 3 bases and J by 0 bases, with 21 bases between them.

This clonotype was counted ten times or more. The chain joins TRBV7-2 to TRBJ1-4; the match to TRBD1 covers 7 bases. V shed 5 bases, J shed 4 bases, and the junction held 7 bases outside the gene matches. The length of the CDR3 is 15 residues. Germline V gene sequence: CDR1 SGHTA, CDR2 FQGNSA. The CDR3 sequence: CASSIWTGNNEKLFF. CDR3 nucleotides: TGTGCCAGCAGCATTTGGACAGGAAATAATGAAAAACTGTTTTTT.

This clonotype has just a few counts. The gene calls are TRBV4-1 and TRBJ2-7, with 11 bases identical to TRBD1. CDR1 is MGHRA and CDR2 is YSYEKL in the germline V gene. The CDR3 loop spans 15 amino acids. J was trimmed by 2 bases and V by 3 bases; bases with no gene match: 3. CDR3 sequence: CASSHRDRGAYEQYF. DNA for the CDR3: TGCGCCAGCAGCCACCGGGACAGGGGGGCCTACGAGCAGTACTTC.

The chain is built from TRBV30 and TRBJ2-3; no clear D gene. The V gene lost 1 base and the J gene lost 5 bases, with 4 bases spanning the gap. CDR1 is GTSNPN, CDR2 SVGIG, per germline (reference sequence). This CDR3 is built from 11 residues. The CDR3 loop reads CAWSEGDTQYF. CDR3 bases: TGTGCCTGGAGTGAGGGAGATACGCAGTATTTT.

The chain links TRBV30 to TRBJ1-1, with no clear D. The CDR3 spans 11 residues. Looked up from germline, CDR1 is GTSNPN and CDR2 is SVGIG (reference sequence). V lost 7 bases and J lost 8, with 14 bases in between. CDR3 bases: TGTGCCTTTGAGGAGGGCTGGGAAGCTTTCTTT. Protein: CAFEEGWEAFF.

The V and J genes are TRBV5-1 and TRBJ1-2, with D unresolved. Germline assignment: CDR1 SGHRS and CDR2 YFSETQ. V was pared by 3 bases and J by 6 bases, with 15 bases between. CDR3 size: 14 residues. The CDR3 DNA sequence: TGCGCCAGCAGCTCGAGCACCTCAAGGAATGGCTACACCTTC. Protein sequence: CASSSSTSRNGYTF.

The table lists this clonotype with many counts. The chain is built from TRBV27 and TRBJ1-5; tentative D call: TRBD1 (5 bases). This CDR3 region has 15 residues. Germline V lookup: CDR1 MNHEY, CDR2 SMNVEV (reference sequence). V lost 2 bases to trimming and J lost 2 bases, with 10 bases between them. The CDR3 loop is CASSLGARRNQPQHF. CDR3 in DNA: TGTGCCAGCAGTTTAGGGGCCAGACGCAATCAGCCCCAGCATTTT.

This chain connects TRBV15 to TRBJ2-7, with TRBD1 as a possible D gene (5 bases). CDR3 length: 16 residues. In germline, CDR1 is LNHNV, CDR2 YYDKDF (reference sequence). V lost 0 bases and J lost 3, with 15 bases in between. CDR3 protein: CATSRDQEQAFYEQYF. Here the CDR3 DNA reads TGTGCCACCAGCAGAGATCAGGAACAGGCGTTCTACGAGCAGTACTTC.

This clonotype was detected only a few times. The rearrangement links TRBV30 to TRBJ2-1; TRBD2 matches 7 bases. In germline, CDR1 is GTSNPN, CDR2 SVGIG (reference sequence). This CDR3 spans 14 amino acids. With 4 bases clipped from V and 2 bases from J, the junction kept 5 bases outside the gene matches. The chain's CDR3 is CAWTEGTTYNEQFF. The CDR3, as DNA: TGTGCCTGGACGGAGGGGACTACCTACAATGAGCAGTTCTTC.

Ten or more counts support this clonotype. This sequence joins TRBV10-2 and TRBJ2-1, with TRBD2 matching over 8 bases. CDR3 length: 16 residues. Germline CDR1 reads WSHSY; CDR2 reads SAAADI. The V segment lost 9 bases and the J segment 8 bases; nucleotides outside the gene matches: 18. DNA for the CDR3: TGCGCCAGTCACCTAGGACCGGGGGGGGCCGTCGATGAGCAGTTCTTC. Translated: CASHLGPGGAVDEQFF.

This clonotype occurred many times. The V gene is TRBV27, the J gene TRBJ2-7; D is tentatively TRBD1 or TRBD2 (8 bases each). Between the trimmed V and J ends, which lost 11 bases and 0 bases, there was a span of 23 bases. There are 16 residues in the CDR3. Germline V gene lookup returns CDR1 MNHEY and CDR2 SMNVEV (reference sequence). The CDR3 loop reads CASREGTGSSSYEQYF. The DNA of the CDR3 is TGTGCCTCCCGGGAGGGGACAGGATCGAGCTCCTACGAGCAGTACTTC.

This clonotype has only one observation. The chain combines TRBV6-6 with TRBJ1-6; D might be TRBD1 (6 bases). The germline V and J ends were trimmed by 3 bases and 9 bases, with 18 bases remaining between them. CDR3 length: 16 amino acids. Germline loops: CDR1 MNHNY, CDR2 SVGAGI (reference sequence). CDR3 in amino acids: CASSYRTVGMGSPLHF. The CDR3 DNA sequence: TGTGCCAGCAGTTATCGGACAGTGGGTATGGGTTCACCCCTCCACTTT.

The table lists this clonotype with many counts. The rearrangement uses TRBV11-2 and TRBJ1-5; TRBD1 aligns across 7 bases. CDR1 and CDR2 (germline): SGHAT, FQNNGV. The CDR3 contains 17 residues. Trimming removed 0 bases from V and 4 bases from J; junction bases left unmatched: 9. The chain's CDR3 is CASSLEPGQRKNQPQHF. DNA for the CDR3: TGTGCCAGCAGCTTAGAGCCGGGACAGCGAAAGAATCAGCCCCAGCATTTT.